This TCR beta chain was obtained from a study of shared clonotypes between healthy human individuals. The naive CD8 population came from CD45RO-negative cells selected for CCR7, without terminally differentiated effector memory CD45RA+ cells. Assay execution proceeded at the deep level. The authors' processing: Sequence data from immunoSEQ were junction-only and lacked quality scores; consequently, filtering differed. Repertoires were generated with immunoSEQ multiplex PCR, while TCRdb's copy carries only in-frame clones and drops some. D and trimming were read from the DNA, whereas the V and J calls and clone size are those reported in that table. The sample lists 2 million or so clones, about 95% occurring once. Study-wide results and caveats: Between a handful of donors, naive CD4 clonotypes were shared at a level of approximately 5%.

The germline gives CDR1 LNHDA, CDR2 SQIVND (reference sequence). V lost 8 bases, J lost 5 bases, and 0 bases stayed unmatched. The CDR3 consists of 12 residues. Comments on this clone: The antigen is undetermined.

The receptor was derived from a man aged 18-30 years in good health. Sequenced material: naive CD8+ T cells sorted from blood. This sequence joins TRBV19 and TRBJ1-4, with 9 positions matching TRBD1. CDR3 sequence (DNA): TGTGCCAGTGGGACAGGGAATGAAAAACTGTTTTTT. Protein product: CASGTGNEKLFF.